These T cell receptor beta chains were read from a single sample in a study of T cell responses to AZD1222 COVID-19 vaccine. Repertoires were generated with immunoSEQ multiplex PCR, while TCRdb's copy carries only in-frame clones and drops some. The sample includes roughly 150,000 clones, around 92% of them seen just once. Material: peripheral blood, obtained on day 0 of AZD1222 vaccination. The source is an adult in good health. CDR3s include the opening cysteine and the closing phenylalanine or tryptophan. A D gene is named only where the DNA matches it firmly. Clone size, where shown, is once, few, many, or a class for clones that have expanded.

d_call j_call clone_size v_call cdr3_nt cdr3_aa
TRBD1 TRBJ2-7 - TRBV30 TGTGCCTGGACCGGGACAGCACACTACGAGCAGTACTTC CAWTGTAHYEQYF
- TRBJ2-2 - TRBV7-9 TGTGCCAGCAGCTTACAGGGACAAAAGAACACCGGGGAGCTGTTTTTT CASSLQGQKNTGELFF
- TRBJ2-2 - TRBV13 TGTGCCAGCGAAAGGAGAACTGGTACCGGGGAGCTGTTTTTT CASERRTGTGELFF
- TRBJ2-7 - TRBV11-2 TGTGCCAGCAGCTGGGGTGACTCGGACTACGAGCAGTACTTC CASSWGDSDYEQYF
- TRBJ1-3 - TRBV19 TGTGCCAGTAGTATAGTAACAGACTCTGGAAACACCATATATTTT CASSIVTDSGNTIYF
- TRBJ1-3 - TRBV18 TGTGCCAGCTCACCACCTAGTTTGCGAGTCTCTGGAAACACCATATATTTT CASSPPSLRVSGNTIYF
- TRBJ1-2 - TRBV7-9 TGTGCCAGCAGCTTAGGGGGGCCCCCGGGACGGATCCTCTATGGCTACACCTTC CASSLGGPPGRILYGYTF
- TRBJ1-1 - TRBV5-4 TGTGCCAGCAGCTTAGGTCAGGGTGCCACTGAAGCTTTCTTT CASSLGQGATEAFF
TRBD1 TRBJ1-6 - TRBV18 TGTGCCAGCTCACCCGGGACAGATAATTCACCCCTCCACTTT CASSPGTDNSPLHF
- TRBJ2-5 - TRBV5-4 TGTGCCAGCAGCTTGTTCGGAGGGCAGCAAGAGACCCAGTACTTC CASSLFGGQQETQYF
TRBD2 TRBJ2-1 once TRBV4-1 TGCGCCAGCAGCCAAGATTCGGCGGGGGGTTTTAATGAGCAGTTCTTC CASSQDSAGGFNEQFF
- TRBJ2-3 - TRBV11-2 TGTGCCAGCAGCTTAGTAACTTCTAGCACAGATACGCAGTATTTT CASSLVTSSTDTQYF
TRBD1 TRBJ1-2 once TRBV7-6 TGTGCCAGCAGCTTAGACGGACAGGGGCAAGGGACTAACTATGGCTACACCTTC CASSLDGQGQGTNYGYTF
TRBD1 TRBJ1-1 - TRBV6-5 TGTGCCAGCAGTCGCTTCCAGACAGGGGAAGCTTTCTTT CASSRFQTGEAFF
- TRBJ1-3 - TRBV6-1 TGTGCCAGCAGTGATATTTCTGGAAACACCATATATTTT CASSDISGNTIYF
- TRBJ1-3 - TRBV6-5 TGTGCCAGCAGTTATCGGGAAAGCTCTGGAAACACCATATATTTT CASSYRESSGNTIYF
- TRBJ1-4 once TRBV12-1 TGTGCCAGCAGCTTTGGGGCCCCGCCGGAAAAACTGTTTTTT CASSFGAPPEKLFF
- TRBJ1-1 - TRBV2 TGTGCCAGCAGGGAGTCGGGGGGCGGCACTGAAGCTTTCTTT CASRESGGGTEAFF
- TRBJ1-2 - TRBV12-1 TGTGCCAGCAGCTTTTTTGGCCGGCGGAACTATGGCTACACCTTC CASSFFGRRNYGYTF
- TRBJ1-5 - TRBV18 TGTGCCAGCTCAGGGGGCCAGAGCGATCAGCCCCAGCATTTT CASSGGQSDQPQHF
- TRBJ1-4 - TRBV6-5 TGTGCCAGCAGACGCGTGAAAGGGGTGGATGAAAAACTGTTTTTT CASRRVKGVDEKLFF
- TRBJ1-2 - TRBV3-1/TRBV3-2 TGTGCCAGCAGCCAAGCCCGGGCCTGGGGCTACACCTTC CASSQARAWGYTF
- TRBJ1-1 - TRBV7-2 TGTGCCAGCAGTTCGCTGGGGTCCCTGAACACTGAAGCTTTCTTT CASSSLGSLNTEAFF
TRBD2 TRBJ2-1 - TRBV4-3 TGCGCCAGCAGCCAGCTACTAGCGGGAGAGGGCAATGAGCAGTTCTTC CASSQLLAGEGNEQFF
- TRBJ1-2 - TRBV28 TGTGCCAGCAGTTTAAGGAGGGCGCAAGGCTACACCTTC CASSLRRAQGYTF
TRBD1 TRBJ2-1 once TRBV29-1 TGCAGCGTTGAAGGGGGCGGGGACAGGGGATTCTACAATGAGCAGTTCTTC CSVEGGGDRGFYNEQFF
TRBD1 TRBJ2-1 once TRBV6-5 TGTGCCAGCAGTTACGGACAGGGCCCCTACAATGAGCAGTTCTTC CASSYGQGPYNEQFF
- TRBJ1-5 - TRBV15 TGTGCCACCAGCAGAGACAGGGGCCGATTAGGGCCCCAGCATTTT CATSRDRGRLGPQHF
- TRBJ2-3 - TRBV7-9 TGTGCCAGCAGCTTTCTGACGGGTAGCACAGATACGCAGTATTTT CASSFLTGSTDTQYF
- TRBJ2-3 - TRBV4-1 TGCGCCAGCAGCCAAGACCCGCCAGATACGCAGTATTTT CASSQDPPDTQYF
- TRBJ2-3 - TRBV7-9 TGTGCCAGCAGCCCCAAGGGGCCAGATACGCAGTATTTT CASSPKGPDTQYF
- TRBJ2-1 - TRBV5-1 TGCGCCAGCAGTCCTAGGGGGGAGGAGAATGAGCAGTTCTTC CASSPRGEENEQFF